The rows below give T cell receptor beta chains drawn from one sample of a study of cytomegalovirus exposure and HLA in healthy donors. Clones were read by immunoSEQ multiplex PCR, and TCRdb kept only the in-frame ones, dropping some. The data hold 68,000 or so clones, with 81% observed a single time. Sequences were obtained from PBMCs. Source of these receptors: a human donor in good health. CDR3s include the opening cysteine and the closing phenylalanine or tryptophan. D genes are given only for firm matches. Rows may omit the clone size; those that give it use once, few, many or a size class.

cdr3_nt cdr3_aa d_call v_call clone_size j_call
TGTGCCAGTCTCGGGGGTGGCTACACCTTC CASLGGGYTF . TRBV28 . TRBJ1-2
TGCAGCGTTGAACTGGGACAGGACTACGAGCAGTACTTC CSVELGQDYEQYF TRBD1 TRBV29-1 . TRBJ2-7
TGTGCCAGCATCCAAGGGGGGGCCGATCAAAGGGTGCATGGCTACACCTTC CASIQGGADQRVHGYTF . TRBV7-9 . TRBJ1-2
TGTGCCAGCAGTTTAGGGGGACAGGGAATCTACCAAGGGTCCAAAAACATTCAGTACTTC CASSLGGQGIYQGSKNIQYF TRBD1 TRBV27 . TRBJ2-4
TGTGCCAGCAGAACAGGGTTAGGTGCCGGGCAGCCCCAGCATTTT CASRTGLGAGQPQHF . TRBV6-1 . TRBJ1-5
TGTGCCAGCACCTACAGTTCGACTAACTATGGCTACACCTTC CASTYSSTNYGYTF . TRBV7-9 . TRBJ1-2
TGTGCCACCCGGGACAGCCATTCCTACGAGCAGTACTTC CATRDSHSYEQYF TRBD1 TRBV28 . TRBJ2-7
TGTGCCAGCAGCTTGAGCGGTGGCACTGAAGCTTTCTTT CASSLSGGTEAFF . TRBV5-6 few TRBJ1-1
TGTGCCAGCAGCTTAGTTCGGACAAACTACAATGAGCAGTTCTTC CASSLVRTNYNEQFF . TRBV7-9 . TRBJ2-1
TGTGCCAGCACCTACCAAGCGGACAGTAACTATGGCTACACCTTC CASTYQADSNYGYTF . TRBV6-1 once TRBJ1-2
TGTGCCAGCAGCCCTGTCGGGTCGGGGGGCACAGATACGCAGTATTTT CASSPVGSGGTDTQYF . TRBV9 . TRBJ2-3